This TCR beta chain was documented in a study of T cells after yellow fever vaccination. Per the germline V gene, CDR1 is ENHRY and CDR2 is SYGVKD. The V gene end was trimmed by 10 bases and the J gene end by 7 bases; junction bases not matched to a gene: 13. This CDR3 is 15 amino acids long. On this clonotype itself: What it recognizes is unknown.

Whole-study results and caveats: After the booster, roughly 96% of CD4 and about 90% of CD8 primary-response clones were re-detected. Few clonotypes appeared in both CD4 and CD8 compartments. Weaker overall, the secondary response nonetheless peaked faster (day 5 versus 15).

Production of TCR cDNA was by 5'RACE template switching, which also added a universal primer site and UMIs. TCRdb re-derived calls from the 5' RACE reads in MiXCR, one entry per CDR3 protein. The sample consists of approximately 300,000 distinct CDR3 sequences, about 10% of them appearing once. This chain joins TRBV10-3 and TRBJ2-2, with 9 bases identical to TRBD1. The clonotype was recovered from a man younger than 30 who received the YFV17D yellow fever vaccine. The material was CD4+ T cells sorted from PBMCs, obtained 45 days after the yellow fever booster vaccination. The CDR3 sequence: CATSPGTGTGGELFF. CDR3 bases: TGTGCCACCTCCCCCGGGACAGGGACCGGCGGGGAGCTGTTTTTT.